Presented here are 20 T cell receptor beta chains from one specimen sequenced in a study of cytomegalovirus exposure and HLA in healthy donors. PCR amplification relied on 60 Vbeta primers (plus 13 Jbeta primers). Here immunoSEQ multiplex PCR was the method, and the copy in TCRdb shows in-frame clones only, minus some. The table records 150,000 to 200,000 clones, 70% to 75% of them present only once. The material sequenced was PBMCs. These TCRs come from a man aged 18 to 29 in good health and CMV-seropositive.

This clone was counted between two and nine times. The chain uses TRBV6-5 and TRBJ2-1, with TRBD1 matching 8 bases. The CDR3 is 14 residues long. After removal of 3 bases from V and 8 bases from J, the junction contained 6 bases not matched to a gene. Germline V gene sequence: CDR1 MNHEY, CDR2 SVGAGI. The CDR3 DNA reads TGTGCCAGCAGTTATTCCGACAGGGGTCATGAGCAGTTCTTC. Its translation: CASSYSDRGHEQFF.

The chain has TRBV6-5 and TRBJ1-5, with D maybe TRBD1 (5 bases). V dropped 5 bases and J dropped 0 bases, with 8 bases sitting between them. Germline CDR1 MNHEY, CDR2 SVGAGI. This CDR3 region has 14 residues. CDR3 DNA sequence: TGTGCCAGCAGTGACAGATATAGCAATCAGCCCCAGCATTTT. This codes for CASSDRYSNQPQHF.

The genes are TRBV30 and TRBJ1-1; no clear D gene. The ends were cut back, 2 bases at V and 3 bases at J, with 16 bases in the middle. The germline V gene encodes CDR1 GTSNPN and CDR2 SVGIG (reference sequence). The CDR3 has 15 residues. The DNA for the CDR3 is TGTGCCTGGAGTCCCCTATATGTCACCGACACTGAAGCTTTCTTT. Residues: CAWSPLYVTDTEAFF.

The chain combines TRBV5-1 with TRBJ2-5, with 8 bases aligning to TRBD2. Germline V CDR1 and CDR2: SGHRS, YFSETQ. This CDR3 is built from 15 residues. Trimming removed 0 bases from V and 4 bases from J; junction bases left unmatched: 5. Here the CDR3 reads CASSLVGGARETQYF. The CDR3 nucleotides read TGCGCCAGCAGCTTGGTCGGGGGGGCCCGAGAGACCCAGTACTTC.

This rearrangement joins TRBV28 to TRBJ1-5; D unclear. CDR1 is MDHEN and CDR2 is SYDVKM in the germline V gene. V lost 6 bases and J lost 5, with 17 bases in between. This CDR3 is built from 15 residues. CDR3 coding DNA: TGTGCCAGCAGCCTCCCCGCAGGCGCCTATCAGCCCCAGCATTTT. This encodes CASSLPAGAYQPQHF.

The J gene is TRBJ1-5, the V gene TRBV6-6, with 7 nucleotides matching TRBD1. Germline CDR1 reads MNHNY; CDR2 reads SVGAGI (reference sequence). Germline trimming cut 4 bases from V and 5 bases from J; bases unmatched to any gene: 5. This CDR3 is 14 amino acids long. CDR3 residues: CASSSRDSYQPQHF. The CDR3 nucleotides read TGTGCCAGCAGTTCCCGGGACAGTTATCAGCCCCAGCATTTT.

This chain connects TRBV28 to TRBJ1-1; D gene unclear. The V gene lost 4 bases and the J gene lost 7 bases, with 7 bases spanning the gap. Looked up from germline, CDR1 is MDHEN and CDR2 is SYDVKM. This CDR3 is 11 amino acids long. The CDR3 loop reads CASSWEDEAFF. CDR3 coding DNA: TGTGCCAGCAGTTGGGAGGATGAAGCTTTCTTT.

The gene calls are TRBV2 and TRBJ2-7; 7 bases line up with TRBD1. The CDR3 is 13 amino acids. The germline V gene has CDR1 SNHLY and CDR2 FYNNEI. Trimming removed 4 bases from V and 4 bases from J; junction bases left unmatched: 4. The CDR3 sequence is CASSGDSIYEQYV. For the CDR3, the DNA is TGTGCCAGCAGTGGGGACAGCATTTACGAGCAGTACGTC.

This rearrangement joins TRBV27 to TRBJ1-2, with 9 bases matching TRBD1. There are 13 residues in the CDR3. V lost 5 bases to trimming and J lost 9 bases; unmatched junction nucleotides: 7. The germline V gene encodes CDR1 MNHEY and CDR2 SMNVEV (reference sequence). CDR3 DNA: TGTGCCAGCAGTCCCCCGACAGGGGGTAGCTACACCTTC. This encodes CASSPPTGGSYTF.

This rearrangement joins TRBV28 to TRBJ2-1; 7 bases are a match to TRBD1. V was clipped by 10 bases and J by 16 bases; unmatched bases: 22. CDR3 length: 14 amino acids. Germline V CDR1 and CDR2: MDHEN, SYDVKM. The CDR3 here is CATRGGGSLGVEFF. The CDR3 region has the DNA TGTGCCACTAGAGGGGGCGGTTCTTTAGGAGTCGAATTCTTC.

This chain connects TRBV5-4 to TRBJ2-7, with a tentative D call TRBD2 (6 bases). Between the trimmed V and J ends, which lost 0 bases and 0 bases, there was a span of 13 bases. The length of the CDR3 is 16 residues. CDR1 is SGHNT, CDR2 YYREEE, per germline (reference sequence). This CDR3 reads CASSLGLGTVSYEQYV. DNA of the CDR3: TGTGCCAGCAGCTTGGGGTTAGGGACTGTCTCCTACGAGCAGTACGTC.

CDR3 sequence: CASSVMPAGGLRETQYF. CDR3 nucleotide sequence: TGTGCCAGCAGCGTAATGCCGGCGGGAGGGTTAAGGGAGACCCAGTACTTC. The gene calls are TRBV9 and TRBJ2-5; 9 positions agree with TRBD2. This CDR3 has 17 residues. V gave up 1 base and J gave up 5 bases; unmatched junction bases: 12. Looked up from germline, CDR1 is SGDLS and CDR2 is YYNGEE.

The chain is built from TRBV5-1 and TRBJ1-2; D gene ambiguous. The germline V gene encodes CDR1 SGHRS and CDR2 YFSETQ. Deletions cut 3 bases from V and 8 bases from J, with 17 bases between. The CDR3 consists of 14 residues. The CDR3 DNA sequence: TGCGCCAGCAGCTCCTCCTCGGGTAGTCTAGGCTACACCTTC. Protein sequence: CASSSSSGSLGYTF.

The chain employs TRBV5-4 and TRBJ2-1; 7 bases are shared with TRBD2. The CDR3 totals 16 residues. The V gene's germline CDR1 is SGHNT and CDR2 YYREEE (reference sequence). The J segment lost 4 bases and the V segment lost 1 base, leaving 8 bases of the junction unmatched. The CDR3 DNA sequence: TGTGCCAGCAGCTTGTCGGGGGGTTCCCGTTACAATGAGCAGTTCTTC. Its protein is CASSLSGGSRYNEQFF.

The chain carries TRBV11-3 and TRBJ2-6; D might be TRBD1 (5 bases). V shed 1 base and J shed 3 bases, with 7 bases lying between them. Germline CDR1 SGHNT, CDR2 YENEEA. There are 15 residues in the CDR3. DNA for the CDR3: TGTGCCAGCAGCTTAGGGGGCGATGGGGCCAACGTCCTGACTTTC. This translates into CASSLGGDGANVLTF.

This clone was seen a few times. The chain joins TRBV28 to TRBJ1-2; 7 bases are shared with TRBD1. The CDR3 spans 12 residues. The germline V gene encodes CDR1 MDHEN and CDR2 SYDVKM. The trim removed 5 bases at V and 7 bases at J, leaving 4 bases unmatched. Here the CDR3 DNA reads TGTGCCAGCAGTATACAGGGGTTTGGCTACACCTTC. Amino acid sequence: CASSIQGFGYTF.

The rearrangement uses TRBV6-5 and TRBJ1-1; perhaps TRBD1 as D (6 bases). Germline V CDR1 and CDR2: MNHEY, SVGAGI. Trimming cost V 0 bases and J 10 bases, with 18 bases left between them. The CDR3 consists of 15 residues. The DNA for the CDR3 is TGTGCCAGCAGTTACTCGACTGGCAGGGGACGAACAGCTTTCTTT. Amino acids: CASSYSTGRGRTAFF.

V and J are TRBV7-8 and TRBJ2-2, with D possibly being TRBD1 (6 bases). The CDR3 contains 16 residues. The germline V and J ends were trimmed by 1 base and 3 bases, with 12 bases remaining between them. Germline V lookup: CDR1 SGHVS, CDR2 FQNEAQ. This CDR3 is CASSLGRGIDTGELFF. The CDR3 DNA reads TGTGCCAGCAGCTTAGGCAGGGGAATAGACACCGGGGAGCTGTTTTTT.

This chain uses TRBV25-1 with TRBJ1-1; D call uncertain. Germline V lookup: CDR1 MGHDK, CDR2 SYGVNS. The CDR3 is 11 residues long. Trimming shortened V by 2 bases and J by 8 bases, and 6 bases separated the two germline ends. CDR3 sequence: CASSETTEAFF. The CDR3 region has the DNA TGTGCCAGCAGTGAAACAACAGAAGCTTTCTTT.

This chain joins TRBV14 and TRBJ1-6; 9 bases fit TRBD1. The CDR3 spans 14 residues. CDR1 SGHDN and CDR2 FVKESK come from the germline V gene. After removal of 5 bases from V and 9 bases from J, the junction contained 5 bases not matched to a gene. DNA of the CDR3: TGTGCCAGCAGCTACACGACAGGGGGTTCACCCCTCCACTTT. Encoded protein: CASSYTTGGSPLHF.